The 11 T cell receptor beta chains listed next were all sequenced from one sample in a study of blood T cells in healthy people across ages. A second about 7 to 11 cycle PCR used barcoded and J-beta primers. Each CDR3 protein is one row after TCRdb ran MiXCR on the 5' RACE reads. The sample carries hundreds of thousands of distinct CDR3 sequences, roughly 24% recorded once. The same sample was also studied in work on T cells of mothers and their children.

Sample: blood. The receptors were gathered from a boy aged 10-17 years in good health.

This clonotype was picked up one time. The genes are TRBV13 and TRBJ2-7; 9 bases fit TRBD1. The CDR3 has 14 residues. Germline V gene lookup returns CDR1 PRHDT and CDR2 FYEKMQ (reference sequence). Losses at the gene ends were 8 bases for V and 3 bases for J; bases not matched to a gene: 8. The CDR3 sequence: CASPLGQGNYEQYF. The CDR3 DNA reads as TGTGCCAGCCCGCTGGGACAGGGTAACTACGAGCAGTACTTC.

The chain carries TRBV6-6 and TRBJ1-4; D remains unclear. V gave up 6 bases and J gave up 4 bases, with 15 bases separating them. Looked up from germline, CDR1 is MNHNY and CDR2 is SVGAGI (reference sequence). The CDR3 sequence is 15 residues long. CDR3 region: CASRIRGGRNEKLFF. In DNA form, the CDR3 reads TGTGCCAGCAGAATTAGAGGAGGCCGTAATGAAAAACTGTTTTTT.

This clonotype was detected a few times. This chain uses TRBV20-1 with TRBJ2-1; possibly TRBD2 for D (5 bases). There are 11 residues in the CDR3. Germline CDR1 is DFQATT and CDR2 is SNEGSKA (reference sequence). Trimming took 4 bases from V and 10 from J, leaving 11 bases between them. The CDR3 region is CSATRADEQFF. In DNA form, the CDR3 reads TGCAGTGCTACGAGGGCTGACGAGCAGTTCTTC.

The chain is built from TRBV7-9 and TRBJ2-5; a possible D gene is TRBD1 (6 bases). The V gene lost 5 bases and the J gene lost 2 bases, with 15 bases spanning the gap. Germline-derived CDR1 and CDR2 are SEHNR and FQNEAQ (reference sequence). This CDR3 has 15 amino acids. The CDR3, as DNA: TGTGCCAGCAGCCCCCTGGACAGCCGACAAGAGACCCAGTACTTC. Translated, it gives CASSPLDSRQETQYF.

The chain carries TRBV15 and TRBJ2-5; possibly TRBD1 for D (5 bases). The CDR3 has 16 amino acids. CDR1 and CDR2 from the germline V gene are LNHNV and YYDKDF (reference sequence). The V gene lost 5 bases and the J gene lost 2 bases, with 18 bases spanning the gap. CDR3 nucleotide sequence: TGTGCCACCAGCGCCCAAGGGGCAAGAGTACAAGAGACCCAGTACTTC. Its protein product is CATSAQGARVQETQYF.

This clonotype was seen only a few times. The chain uses TRBV19 and TRBJ2-6; no definite D call. CDR1 and CDR2 (germline): LNHDA, SQIVND (reference sequence). This CDR3 has 17 residues. V lost 1 base, J lost 4 bases, and 14 bases lay in between. CDR3 DNA: TGTGCCAGTAGTATAGGAACCGCTGCAGGAGGGGCCAACGTCCTGACTTTC. Protein sequence: CASSIGTAAGGANVLTF. Supplemented by reference TRBV19 and TRBJ2-6, the full variable domain reads DGGITQSPKYLFRKEGQNVTLSCEQNLNHDAMYWYRQDPGQGLRLIYYSQIVNDFQKGDIAEGYSVSREKKESFPLTVTSAQKNPTAFYLCASSIGTAAGGANVLTFGAGSRLTVL.

The genes are TRBV9 and TRBJ2-5; D gene unclear. The length of the CDR3 is 17 residues. Between the trimmed V and J ends, which lost 0 bases and 5 bases, there was a span of 20 bases. Germline V lookup: CDR1 SGDLS, CDR2 YYNGEE. This CDR3 reads CASSVGLVAQRVETQYF. DNA of the CDR3: TGTGCCAGCAGCGTAGGGCTAGTTGCCCAAAGAGTGGAGACCCAGTACTTC. The full variable domain, completed using reference TRBV9 and TRBJ2-5, is DSGVTQTPKHLITATGQRVTLRCSPRSGDLSVYWYQQSLDQGLQFLIQYYNGEERAKGNILERFSAQQFPDLHSELNLSSLELGDSALYFCASSVGLVAQRVETQYFGPGTRLLVL.

J is TRBJ1-3 and V is TRBV3-1; D remains ambiguous. With 4 bases removed from V and 0 bases from J, the gap between germline ends came to 13 bases. Looked up from germline, CDR1 is LGHDT and CDR2 is YNNKEL (reference sequence). CDR3 length: 16 residues. CDR3 bases: TGTGCCAGCAGCCCACAGACTGGAAGCTCTGGAAACACCATATATTTT. Translation gives CASSPQTGSSGNTIYF.

The chain uses TRBV10-3 and TRBJ1-6; D remains unclear. V lost 3 bases and J lost 7, with 7 bases in between. This CDR3 comprises 13 residues. The germline CDR1 and CDR2 sequences are ENHRY and SYGVKD. The chain's CDR3 is CAISDLKNSPLHF. The DNA of the CDR3 is TGTGCCATCAGTGACCTAAAGAATTCACCCCTCCACTTT.

Only a few counts were recorded for this clonotype. The V and J genes are TRBV20-1 and TRBJ2-5, with TRBD1 as a possible D gene (6 bases). This CDR3 is built from 13 residues. V was clipped by 0 bases and J by 4 bases, with 9 bases between them. CDR1 DFQATT and CDR2 SNEGSKA come from the germline V gene (reference sequence). The CDR3 bases are TGCAGTGCTAGAGAGGGCAGGGGAGAGACCCAGTACTTC. Translating gives CSAREGRGETQYF.

The genes are TRBV21-1 and TRBJ2-5; the D segment call TRBD1 is taken from the table without a DNA check. TRBV21-1 is annotated as a pseudogene. The CDR3 covers 16 residues. The CDR3 nucleotides are TGTGCCAGCAGCTCCTTCTCTTCGGGCGCCCAAGAGACCCAGTACTTC. This codes for CASSSFSSGAQETQYF.